The clone carrying this T cell receptor beta chain occurred many times. This specimen comes from a study of early T cells in non-severe SARS-CoV-2 infection. TCRdb itself ran the 5' RACE reads through MiXCR, one entry per CDR3 protein. The repertoire includes 42,000 or so distinct CDR3 sequences, approximately 6.2% of them detected once, and more than 7% sits in the top ten. The length of the CDR3 is 14 residues. V lost 2 bases and J lost 7, with 18 bases in between. From germline, CDR1 is DFQATT and CDR2 SNEGSKA (reference sequence). This rearrangement joins TRBV20-1 to TRBJ2-7; maybe TRBD2 (5 bases). This TCR came from an adult who was a healthcare worker with PCR-confirmed SARS-CoV-2 infection or an uninfected control (not recorded which). The material was whole blood, obtained at baseline. CDR3 protein: CSARRRERSWEQYF. The CDR3 region has the DNA TGCAGTGCTAGACGTCGGGAAAGGTCCTGGGAGCAGTACTTC.